These 23 T cell receptor beta chains share one sample of origin, sequenced in a study of T cells after yellow fever vaccination. Each CDR3 protein gets one entry after TCRdb re-called the 5' RACE reads with MiXCR. The sample shows a few hundred thousand distinct CDR3 sequences, 4.1% of them seen only once. This specimen was PBMCs, taken 5 days after the yellow fever booster vaccination. The receptor source for this set is a young man who received the YFV17D yellow fever vaccine.

To note about this clonotype: A clone one base away is much larger, so this may be a read error. The chain carries TRBV7-2 and TRBJ2-5, with no clear D. The V gene lost 4 bases and the J gene lost 4 bases, with 10 bases spanning the gap. The CDR3 is 13 amino acids. The germline V gene has CDR1 SGHTA and CDR2 FQGNSA. The CDR3 DNA reads TGTGCCAGCAGCTCATACGTGGTAGAGACCCAGTACTTC. The encoded protein is CASSSYVVETQYF.

This clonotype showed up just a few times. The gene calls are TRBV4-3 and TRBJ2-3, with TRBD1 identical over 7 bases. CDR1 is LGHNA and CDR2 is YSLEER in the germline V gene. The CDR3 contains 14 residues. Losses at the gene ends were 1 base for V and 5 bases for J; bases not matched to a gene: 3. The CDR3 DNA follows: TGCGCCAGCAGCCAAGTAACAGGGGAAGATACGCAGTATTTT. It specifies CASSQVTGEDTQYF.

This clonotype was found many times. The DNA of the CDR3 is TGCAGCGTTGACTCGGGCTCTGGGGCCAACGTCCTGACTTTC. This codes for CSVDSGSGANVLTF. The chain recombines TRBV29-1 with TRBJ2-6; D is unresolved. Germline V gene lookup returns CDR1 SQVTM and CDR2 ANQGSEA. Deletions cut 3 bases from V and 0 bases from J, with 6 bases between. This CDR3 spans 14 amino acids.

This clonotype was counted many times. The V and J genes are TRBV12-3 or TRBV12-4 and TRBJ1-2, with D perhaps TRBD1 (6 bases). Trimming cost V 6 bases and J 4 bases, with 12 bases left between them. This CDR3 has 13 residues. CDR3 sequence (DNA): TGTGCCAGCAGACCGACAGGATTCTATGGCTACACCTTC. It encodes CASRPTGFYGYTF.

The sample holds many counts of this clonotype. The chain combines TRBV7-2 with TRBJ2-7; D is unresolved. The CDR3 loop spans 13 amino acids. The germline V gene has CDR1 SGHTA and CDR2 FQGNSA. With 1 base removed from V and 6 bases from J, the gap between germline ends came to 10 bases. The chain's CDR3 is CASSLGRLSEQYF. CDR3 nucleotide sequence: TGTGCCAGCAGCTTAGGACGGCTGAGCGAGCAGTACTTC.

This clonotype came up many times. V and J are TRBV11-1 and TRBJ2-7, with 8 bases lining up with TRBD2. The CDR3 is made up of 16 amino acids. Looked up from germline, CDR1 is SGHAT and CDR2 is FQDESV (reference sequence). The ends lost 2 bases at V and 3 bases at J; junction bases unmatched: 9. The CDR3 DNA reads as TGTGCCAGCAGCTTACTCCCAGCGGGGGCCCTCTACGAGCAGTACTTC. Its translation: CASSLLPAGALYEQYF.

In this sample, this clonotype turned up many times. The rearrangement uses TRBV4-3 and TRBJ2-7; D remains unclear. Trimming removed 1 base from V and 3 bases from J, with 4 bases in between. Looked up from germline, CDR1 is LGHNA and CDR2 is YSLEER. This CDR3 contains 12 residues. CDR3 bases: TGCGCCAGCAGCCAAGGCTACTACGAGCAGTACGTC. It yields the protein CASSQGYYEQYV.

This clonotype has more than one count but fewer than ten. V and J are TRBV3-1 and TRBJ2-1; the D gene is possibly TRBD2 (5 bases). Germline CDR1 LGHDT, CDR2 YNNKEL (reference sequence). V shed 3 bases and J shed 6 bases, with 6 bases lying between them. CDR3 size: 12 residues. The CDR3 loop is CASSHGVNEQFF. Here the CDR3 DNA reads TGTGCCAGCAGCCACGGGGTCAATGAGCAGTTCTTC.

The chain couples TRBV12-3 or TRBV12-4 to TRBJ2-7; D might be TRBD1 or TRBD2, each matching 5 bases. The V end was cut by 3 bases, the J end by 6 bases, with 15 bases between. The CDR3 is made up of 14 amino acids. The DNA of the CDR3 is TGTGCCAGCAGTTTTTTCGAGGGGCGAGGCGAGCAGTACTTC. Residues: CASSFFEGRGEQYF.

This clonotype was found a few times. V is TRBV18 and J is TRBJ1-1; D unclear. Trimming shortened V by 2 bases and J by 2 bases, and 12 bases separated the two germline ends. The CDR3 totals 15 residues. CDR1 KGHSH and CDR2 LQKENI come from the germline V gene. The CDR3 DNA reads as TGTGCCAGCTCACCAAGTGGTGGCAGAAACACTGAAGCTTTCTTT. Translation: CASSPSGGRNTEAFF.

This rearrangement joins TRBV5-1 to TRBJ2-3, with TRBD1 as a possible D gene (5 bases). The CDR3 is 14 residues long. CDR1 SGHRS and CDR2 YFSETQ come from the germline V gene. The V end lost 1 base, the J end lost 3 bases, and 9 bases lay between the germline ends. The CDR3 sequence: CASSLNPGTDTQYF. CDR3 nucleotides: TGCGCCAGCAGCTTGAATCCAGGGACAGATACGCAGTATTTT.

This clonotype occurred many times. The chain joins TRBV7-2 to TRBJ1-2; TRBD1 might be the D (5 bases). CDR1 SGHTA and CDR2 FQGNSA come from the germline V gene. V was trimmed by 2 bases and J by 6 bases, leaving 16 bases between them. The CDR3 is made up of 15 amino acids. The DNA of the CDR3 is TGTGCCAGCAGCTTATTCCAGGGAGCAAGGGATGGCTACACCTTC. Residues: CASSLFQGARDGYTF.

This clonotype was seen a few times. V and J are TRBV5-4 and TRBJ2-1, with a tentative D call TRBD2 (7 bases). Between the trimmed V and J ends, which lost 2 bases and 7 bases, there was a span of 16 bases. CDR3 length: 15 residues. Germline V gene data show CDR1 as SGHNT and CDR2 as YYREEE (reference sequence). The CDR3 region is CASSFSAGAENEQFF. CDR3 in DNA: TGTGCCAGCAGCTTTTCTGCGGGGGCCGAGAATGAGCAGTTCTTC.

The chain links TRBV7-8 to TRBJ2-7, with 8 bases identical to TRBD1. CDR1 and CDR2 (germline): SGHVS, FQNEAQ. CDR3 length equals 12 residues. The V segment lost 5 bases and the J segment 6 bases; nucleotides outside the gene matches: 3. The CDR3 loop is CASSRTGTEQYV. The CDR3 bases are TGTGCCAGCAGCCGGACAGGGACCGAGCAGTACGTC.

This clonotype was observed a handful of times. V gene TRBV20-1 combines with J gene TRBJ1-1; D remains unclear. Between the trimmed V and J ends, which lost 3 bases and 4 bases, there was a span of 12 bases. CDR1 is DFQATT and CDR2 is SNEGSKA in the germline V gene (reference sequence). This CDR3 spans 13 amino acids. The CDR3 here is CSASATRRTEAFF. The CDR3 bases are TGCAGTGCTAGCGCTACCCGGCGCACTGAAGCTTTCTTT.

This clonotype was counted between two and nine times. V is TRBV7-2 and J is TRBJ1-2; 8 nucleotides line up with TRBD1. After removal of 8 bases from V and 8 bases from J, the junction contained 16 bases not matched to a gene. The CDR3 length is 15 residues. Germline CDR1 reads SGHTA; CDR2 reads FQGNSA. CDR3 sequence: CASSRDRQILGGYTF. The CDR3 DNA reads TGTGCCAGCTCCCGGGACAGGCAAATTTTGGGGGGCTACACCTTC.

To note about this clonotype: One junction end does not reproduce the germline sequence, and a read error may be involved. This sequence joins TRBV28 and TRBJ2-2, with D perhaps TRBD2 (6 bases). The CDR3 sequence is 12 residues long. Germline assignment: CDR1 MDHEN and CDR2 SYDVKM. CDR3 DNA sequence: TGTGCCAGCAGATTGGCAGGCGGGGAGCTGATTTTT. This encodes CASRLAGGELIF.

The chain is built from TRBV4-1 and TRBJ1-6, with a tentative D call TRBD1 (5 bases). Trimming removed 1 base from V and 7 bases from J, with 11 bases in between. This CDR3 has 15 amino acids. The germline gives CDR1 MGHRA, CDR2 YSYEKL. This CDR3 is CASSQGWKGNSPLHF. CDR3 bases: TGCGCCAGCAGCCAAGGTTGGAAGGGGAATTCACCCCTCCACTTT.

The sample holds many counts of this clonotype. J is TRBJ2-5 and V is TRBV28; a weak D match, TRBD1 (7 bases). The CDR3 runs to 14 residues. Germline assignment: CDR1 MDHEN and CDR2 SYDVKM. Deletions cut 6 bases from V and 4 bases from J, with 15 bases between. CDR3 sequence reads: CASSPRGAGETQYF. The CDR3, as DNA: TGTGCCAGCAGCCCCAGGGGGGCCGGAGAGACCCAGTACTTC.

The table lists this clonotype with a few counts. The chain joins TRBV6-5 to TRBJ1-5; TRBD1 matches 9 bases. The CDR3 contains 16 residues. Unmatched junction bases numbered 8, after V lost 6 bases and J lost 2 bases. CDR1 is MNHEY and CDR2 is SVGAGI in the germline V gene. The CDR3 DNA is TGTGCCAGCAGCCCACAGGGGGCTGGGGGCAATCAGCCCCAGCATTTT. Its protein is CASSPQGAGGNQPQHF.

The chain's CDR3 is CASSADRVGGLTEAFF. CDR3 nucleotides: TGTGCCAGCAGTGCGGACAGGGTGGGCGGTTTAACTGAAGCTTTCTTT. V and J are TRBV25-1 and TRBJ1-1, with 8 bases identical to TRBD1. The germline V gene has CDR1 MGHDK and CDR2 SYGVNS. CDR3 length: 16 residues. V shed 4 bases and J 5 bases; nucleotides not matched to a gene: 12.

At least ten counts were recorded for this clonotype. V and J are TRBV5-1 and TRBJ1-1; maybe TRBD1 (6 bases). Germline lookup yields CDR1 SGHRS and CDR2 YFSETQ. With 5 bases removed from V and 0 bases from J, the gap between germline ends came to 26 bases. The CDR3 is 19 amino acids. The CDR3 coding sequence is TGCGCCAGCAGTTCTCCGGCTGGACAGCCCTCACTCATGAACACTGAAGCTTTCTTT. This gives the protein CASSSPAGQPSLMNTEAFF. Based on the CDR3 plus reference TRBV5-1 and TRBJ1-1, the full variable domain is KAGVTQTPRYLIKTRGQQVTLSCSPISGHRSVSWYQQTPGQGLQFLFEYFSETQRNKGNFPGRFSGRQFSNSRSEMNVSTLELGDSALYLCASSSPAGQPSLMNTEAFFGQGTRLTVV.

This clonotype was seen only a few times. The chain joins TRBV5-1 to TRBJ1-1, with unresolved D. Trimming stripped 1 base from V and 0 bases from J, with 7 bases between. CDR3 length equals 14 residues. In germline, CDR1 is SGHRS, CDR2 YFSETQ. The CDR3 is CASSLLDMNTEAFF. Written as DNA, the CDR3 is TGCGCCAGCAGCTTGTTGGATATGAACACTGAAGCTTTCTTT.